This entry lists 12 T cell receptor beta chains sequenced from one sample in a study of blood T cells in healthy people across ages. A sample-barcoded 5' primer and a J-beta primer mix were used in a second PCR of about 7 to 12 cycles. TCRdb reprocessed the 5' RACE reads with MiXCR, giving one entry per CDR3 protein. Altogether hundreds of thousands of distinct CDR3 sequences are present, around 45% being singletons, with the ten largest covering 15% to 25%. Sequences were obtained from blood. All receptors derive from a man in his fifties or sixties in good health.

This clonotype was detected a few times. V and J are TRBV7-2 and TRBJ2-1; no firm D call. CDR1 SGHTA and CDR2 FQGNSA come from the germline V gene. The V and J ends lost 5 bases and 7 bases respectively, with 15 bases between them. This CDR3 spans 14 amino acids. CDR3 coding DNA: TGTGCCAGCAGCGGCTGGGGAAGTTCTAATGAGCAGTTCTTC. Protein sequence: CASSGWGSSNEQFF.

This clonotype was picked up one time. The junction and the germline gene differ at one end; a read error may be behind it. The V gene is TRBV9, the J gene TRBJ1-4, with no clear D. This CDR3 region has 14 residues. Germline assignment: CDR1 SGDLS and CDR2 YYNGEE. The CDR3 is CVSSAEPEEEKLFF. The CDR3 DNA sequence: TGTGTCAGCAGCGCAGAACCGGAAGAGGAAAAACTGTTTTTT.

In its sample, this clonotype was seen a few times. This sequence joins TRBV12-3 or TRBV12-4 and TRBJ1-6; D may be TRBD1 (6 bases). Trimming left V 5 bases short and J 9 bases short, with 14 bases between. This CDR3 contains 14 residues. Written as DNA, the CDR3 is TGTGCCAGCAGTCAACAGGGCGACGCTTCACCCCTCCACTTT. Translation: CASSQQGDASPLHF.

The gene calls are TRBV20-1 and TRBJ2-1; a possible D gene is TRBD2 (6 bases). The CDR3 is 13 residues long. Germline V lookup: CDR1 DFQATT, CDR2 SNEGSKA (reference sequence). Deletions cut 3 bases from V and 7 bases from J, with 13 bases between. CDR3 coding DNA: TGCAGTGCTAGGCGGGGCGGCGGTAATGAGCAGTTCTTC. Its translation: CSARRGGGNEQFF.

The rearrangement links TRBV27 to TRBJ2-3, with TRBD2 matching 10 bases. Germline trimming cut 1 base from V and 0 bases from J; bases unmatched to any gene: 7. Germline V gene sequence: CDR1 MNHEY, CDR2 SMNVEV (reference sequence). The CDR3 is made up of 18 amino acids. CDR3 sequence reads: CASSLFPLAGVSTDTQYF. CDR3 in DNA: TGTGCCAGCAGTTTATTCCCCCTAGCGGGGGTTAGCACAGATACGCAGTATTTT.

This sequence joins TRBV6-1 and TRBJ2-3, with 10 positions matching TRBD1. Trimming removed 6 bases from V and 0 bases from J; junction bases left unmatched: 6. Germline V gene sequence: CDR1 MNHNS, CDR2 SASEGT. The CDR3 runs to 16 residues. The CDR3 protein is CASRTGQGTSTDTQYF. In DNA, the CDR3 is TGTGCCAGCAGAACGGGACAGGGGACAAGCACAGATACGCAGTATTTT.

The V gene is TRBV5-1, the J gene TRBJ1-1; D is unclear. The germline CDR1 and CDR2 sequences are SGHRS and YFSETQ. The CDR3 consists of 13 residues. V was clipped by 4 bases and J by 7 bases, with 14 bases between them. The CDR3 bases are TGCGCCAGCAGCCCGGCTTTGTCGGTTGAAGCTTTCTTT. It specifies CASSPALSVEAFF. Drawing the rest from reference TRBV5-1 and TRBJ1-1, the complete variable domain is KAGVTQTPRYLIKTRGQQVTLSCSPISGHRSVSWYQQTPGQGLQFLFEYFSETQRNKGNFPGRFSGRQFSNSRSEMNVSTLELGDSALYLCASSPALSVEAFFGQGTRLTVV.

The chain uses TRBV6-6 and TRBJ1-3, with D maybe TRBD1 (5 bases). V was cut by 2 bases and J by 7 bases, with 15 bases left in between. The CDR3 has 15 amino acids. CDR1 MNHNY and CDR2 SVGAGI come from the germline V gene (reference sequence). CDR3 DNA: TGTGCCAGCAGTTACACCCCGGGACTTGGGAACACCATATATTTT. This encodes CASSYTPGLGNTIYF.

The rearrangement uses TRBV6-5 and TRBJ1-2; no clear D gene. Germline values: CDR1 MNHEY, CDR2 SVGAGI. This CDR3 is 15 amino acids long. Trimming pared 0 bases from V and 2 bases from J, leaving 10 bases between. The CDR3 DNA is TGTGCCAGCAGTTACTCCACCAACGGGAACTATGGCTACACCTTC. Amino acids: CASSYSTNGNYGYTF.

This clonotype appeared a few times. This chain links TRBV9 with TRBJ1-6, with D tentatively TRBD1 (6 bases). V lost 4 bases and J lost 16, with 18 bases in between. This CDR3 has 13 residues. Per germline, CDR1 SGDLS and CDR2 YYNGEE. CDR3 loop: CASSPQDSRYLHF. For the CDR3, the DNA is TGTGCCAGCAGCCCACAGGACAGCCGGTATCTCCACTTT.

This clonotype has more than one count but fewer than ten. The V and J genes are TRBV9 and TRBJ1-1, with 8 bases that match TRBD1. The length of the CDR3 is 14 residues. CDR1 is SGDLS, CDR2 YYNGEE, per germline. V lost 3 bases and J lost 2; bases outside the gene matches: 3. The CDR3 DNA follows: TGTGCCAGCAGCGGGGGGACAGGTAACACTGAAGCTTTCTTT. As protein: CASSGGTGNTEAFF.

The DNA for the CDR3 is TGTGCCAGCTCACCACCGTACGGCCAAGAGACCCAGTACTTC. As protein: CASSPPYGQETQYF. V usage is TRBV18 and J usage is TRBJ2-5; unclear D gene. With 0 bases removed from V and 1 base from J, the gap between germline ends came to 6 bases. The CDR3 extends over 14 amino acids. Germline values: CDR1 KGHSH, CDR2 LQKENI.